The 29 T cell receptor beta chains given below trace back to one sample, sequenced in a study of cytomegalovirus exposure and HLA in healthy donors. Method: immunoSEQ multiplex PCR; TCRdb's copy keeps in-frame clones and lacks some. Of 250,000 to 300,000 clones in the sample, 80% to 90% were seen once. Specimen: PBMCs. Every receptor here comes from a woman in her late teens or twenties in good health and CMV-seronegative.

The V call is TRBV7-9, the J call TRBJ2-5, with unresolved D. Germline V gene data show CDR1 as SEHNR and CDR2 as FQNEAQ (reference sequence). The CDR3 is made up of 12 amino acids. Trimming shortened V by 5 bases and J by 4 bases, and 8 bases separated the two germline ends. CDR3 nucleotide sequence: TGTGCCAGCAGCCCTTTCGGAGAGACCCAGTACTTC. Translated, it gives CASSPFGETQYF.

CDR3 sequence reads: CASSLTSGKYEQYF. The CDR3 DNA reads as TGTGCCAGCAGCCTCACTAGCGGAAAGTACGAGCAGTACTTC. The chain uses TRBV11-3 and TRBJ2-7; 8 nucleotides align to TRBD2. Trimming took 5 bases from V and 4 from J; bases not matched to a gene: 7. The CDR3 runs to 14 residues. Germline CDR1 SGHNT, CDR2 YENEEA.

This clone was recorded only once. The rearrangement links TRBV7-9 to TRBJ1-1; tentative D call: TRBD1 (5 bases). V gave up 0 bases and J gave up 3 bases, with 11 bases separating them. This CDR3 is built from 15 residues. Germline CDR1 reads SEHNR; CDR2 reads FQNEAQ (reference sequence). The CDR3 loop is CASSLAYARDTEAFF. CDR3 coding DNA: TGTGCCAGCAGCTTAGCGTACGCCAGGGACACTGAAGCTTTCTTT.

This clone was counted once. The V gene is TRBV5-4, the J gene TRBJ1-2, with TRBD1 identical over 7 bases. Germline-derived CDR1 and CDR2 are SGHNT and YYREEE (reference sequence). The J segment lost 10 bases and the V segment lost 0 bases, leaving 9 bases of the junction unmatched. This CDR3 region has 14 residues. The DNA of the CDR3 is TGTGCCAGCAGCTTGGCCGTGACAGGGAAAGACTACACCTTC. Translated, it gives CASSLAVTGKDYTF.

The chain uses TRBV5-1 and TRBJ1-1, with a weak D call TRBD1 (5 bases). In germline, CDR1 is SGHRS, CDR2 YFSETQ. The CDR3 has 14 amino acids. Deletions cut 3 bases from V and 0 bases from J, with 9 bases between. The CDR3 nucleotides are TGCGCCAGCAGCTCCGGAGGGGTGAACACTGAAGCTTTCTTT. Protein sequence: CASSSGGVNTEAFF.

This chain links TRBV27 with TRBJ1-2; maybe TRBD1 (6 bases). The CDR3 loop spans 15 amino acids. Trimming cost V 5 bases and J 8 bases, with 21 bases left between them. Germline CDR1 is MNHEY and CDR2 is SMNVEV (reference sequence). In nucleotides, the CDR3 is TGTGCCAGCAGTCCAAACAGGGAAAGCGTATACGGCTACACCTTC. Translating gives CASSPNRESVYGYTF.

The V and J genes are TRBV10-3 and TRBJ2-7; 9 bases are a match to TRBD2. Trimming removed 4 bases from V and 5 bases from J; junction bases left unmatched: 3. The CDR3 has 13 residues. Per the germline V gene, CDR1 is ENHRY and CDR2 is SYGVKD. This CDR3 is CAISAASGDEQYF. CDR3 bases: TGTGCCATCAGTGCCGCTAGCGGGGACGAGCAGTACTTC.

J is TRBJ2-7 and V is TRBV19; TRBD1 aligns across 8 bases. CDR1 is LNHDA, CDR2 SQIVND, per germline (reference sequence). The CDR3 is 15 residues long. V was clipped by 5 bases and J by 5 bases; unmatched bases: 11. The CDR3 loop reads CASSAPGQVTHEQYF. CDR3 nucleotides: TGTGCCAGTAGTGCACCGGGACAGGTTACTCACGAGCAGTACTTC.

The chain joins TRBV5-8 to TRBJ2-7; D may be TRBD1 (5 bases). The CDR3 has 13 residues. From germline, CDR1 is SGHTS and CDR2 YDEGEE. The V and J ends lost 1 base and 7 bases respectively, with 12 bases between them. CDR3 sequence (DNA): TGTGCCAGCAGCTTGTATCAGGGAAGGGAGCAGTACTTC. This gives the protein CASSLYQGREQYF.

The chain combines TRBV19 with TRBJ2-3; 7 positions match TRBD1. Per germline, CDR1 LNHDA and CDR2 SQIVND (reference sequence). The junction had 8 bases not matched to a gene; V was cut back by 4 bases and J by 1 base. This CDR3 has 16 residues. CDR3 in amino acids: CASSTWTDRGTDTQYF. CDR3 sequence (DNA): TGTGCCAGTAGTACCTGGACAGACAGGGGCACAGATACGCAGTATTTT.

The chain uses TRBV29-1 and TRBJ2-7, with D possibly TRBD2 on 6 matching bases. The CDR3 sequence is 13 residues long. The V gene lost 7 bases and the J gene lost 5 bases, with 18 bases spanning the gap. The germline V gene has CDR1 SQVTM and CDR2 ANQGSEA. CDR3 protein: CSALRGGSNEQYF. The CDR3 region has the DNA TGCAGCGCGCTACGGGGAGGCTCGAACGAGCAGTACTTC.

This chain uses TRBV30 with TRBJ2-1; possibly TRBD2 for D (6 bases). Between the trimmed V and J ends, which lost 5 bases and 8 bases, there was a span of 16 bases. The CDR3 is 13 amino acids. CDR1 and CDR2 (germline): GTSNPN, SVGIG (reference sequence). The CDR3 sequence is CAWRERRVDEQFF. The CDR3 DNA sequence: TGTGCCTGGCGGGAGCGTCGGGTAGATGAGCAGTTCTTC.

This sequence joins TRBV28 and TRBJ2-2; 10 bases line up with TRBD2. Per the germline V gene, CDR1 is MDHEN and CDR2 is SYDVKM. The CDR3 is 14 amino acids. V shed 7 bases and J 5 bases; nucleotides not matched to a gene: 4. The CDR3 is CASNLAGETGELFF. CDR3 DNA sequence: TGTGCCAGCAACCTAGCGGGGGAAACCGGGGAGCTGTTTTTT.

This clone was seen a single time. The chain recombines TRBV11-2 with TRBJ1-2, with D tentatively TRBD1 (6 bases). The V gene lost 0 bases and the J gene lost 6 bases, with 17 bases spanning the gap. The CDR3 spans 16 residues. CDR1 and CDR2 (germline): SGHAT, FQNNGV. The CDR3 coding sequence is TGTGCCAGCAGCTTAGATCCAACGCCAGGGGTGAATGGCTACACCTTC. Translation: CASSLDPTPGVNGYTF.

The V call is TRBV9, the J call TRBJ1-1; tentatively, D is TRBD1 (5 bases). Trimming pared 0 bases from V and 1 base from J, leaving 10 bases between. Germline assignment: CDR1 SGDLS and CDR2 YYNGEE. This CDR3 spans 15 amino acids. The CDR3 sequence: CASSVGTTGNTEAFF. The CDR3 coding sequence is TGTGCCAGCAGCGTAGGTACCACAGGGAACACTGAAGCTTTCTTT. The full variable domain, in which reference TRBV9 and TRBJ1-1 provide the parts outside the CDR3, is DSGVTQTPKHLITATGQRVTLRCSPRSGDLSVYWYQQSLDQGLQFLIQYYNGEERAKGNILERFSAQQFPDLHSELNLSSLELGDSALYFCASSVGTTGNTEAFFGQGTRLTVV.

The chain joins TRBV11-2 to TRBJ2-1; D might be TRBD2 (7 bases). The V gene lost 5 bases and the J gene lost 2 bases, with 16 bases spanning the gap. Germline V gene sequence: CDR1 SGHAT, CDR2 FQNNGV. The CDR3 covers 16 residues. Written as DNA, the CDR3 is TGTGCCAGCAGCCCAGCCGGCGGGGGCACCTACAATGAGCAGTTCTTC. Its translation is CASSPAGGGTYNEQFF.

The sample holds one count of this clone. This chain connects TRBV5-1 to TRBJ1-3; tentative D call: TRBD1 (6 bases). The V gene lost 0 bases and the J gene lost 3 bases, with 16 bases spanning the gap. This CDR3 contains 17 residues. Germline CDR1 reads SGHRS; CDR2 reads YFSETQ. The CDR3 DNA sequence: TGCGCCAGCAGCTTGGGAAGTAACAGGGTAGTTGGAAACACCATATATTTT. As protein: CASSLGSNRVVGNTIYF.

Only one count was recorded for this clone. The V call is TRBV7-2, the J call TRBJ2-1, with D possibly being TRBD1 (6 bases). The CDR3 is made up of 13 amino acids. Germline V CDR1 and CDR2: SGHTA, FQGNSA. With 2 bases removed from V and 10 bases from J, the gap between germline ends came to 12 bases. CDR3 coding DNA: TGTGCCAGCAGCTTACGGCAGGGGAACGAGCAGTTCTTC. Translated: CASSLRQGNEQFF.

The chain carries TRBV27 and TRBJ2-7; 10 positions agree with TRBD2. Unmatched junction bases numbered 2, after V lost 3 bases and J lost 3 bases. Germline loops: CDR1 MNHEY, CDR2 SMNVEV (reference sequence). CDR3 length equals 14 residues. The CDR3 loop is CASSFASGSYEQYF. CDR3 sequence (DNA): TGTGCCAGCAGTTTTGCTAGCGGGAGCTACGAGCAGTACTTC.

The J gene is TRBJ1-1, the V gene TRBV6-5, with D perhaps matching TRBD1 (5 bases). In germline, CDR1 is MNHEY, CDR2 SVGAGI. With 4 bases removed from V and 5 bases from J, the gap between germline ends came to 14 bases. The CDR3 has 14 residues. The CDR3: CASSFGEGRTEAFF. In DNA, the CDR3 is TGTGCCAGCAGTTTTGGGGAGGGACGAACTGAAGCTTTCTTT.

The V call is TRBV9, the J call TRBJ1-1; 7 bases map to TRBD1. Per the germline V gene, CDR1 is SGDLS and CDR2 is YYNGEE. The CDR3 runs to 14 residues. The V and J ends lost 3 bases and 4 bases, in that order; junction bases with no gene match: 6. The CDR3 region is CASSEDPGGTEAFF. In nucleotides, the CDR3 is TGTGCCAGCAGCGAGGACCCAGGGGGCACTGAAGCTTTCTTT.

The genes are TRBV29-1 and TRBJ2-7, with TRBD1 matching over 9 bases. This CDR3 has 13 amino acids. Trimming cost V 3 bases and J 6 bases; bases outside gene matches: 6. From germline, CDR1 is SQVTM and CDR2 ANQGSEA. DNA for the CDR3: TGCAGCGTTGAGGAGGACAGGGGAAGCGAGCAGTACTTC. It encodes CSVEEDRGSEQYF.

CDR3 sequence reads: CASSLEPGGDQPQHF. The DNA of the CDR3 is TGTGCCAGCAGCTTAGAACCCGGAGGTGATCAGCCCCAGCATTTT. The rearrangement joins TRBV7-3 to TRBJ1-5; unclear D gene. Germline V lookup: CDR1 SGHTA, CDR2 FQGTGA. Trimming took 2 bases from V and 5 from J, leaving 13 bases between them. This CDR3 comprises 15 residues.

V is TRBV4-3 and J is TRBJ1-5, with a tentative D call TRBD1 (6 bases). The CDR3 loop spans 16 amino acids. Trimming removed 0 bases at V and 5 bases at J, with 14 bases between. The germline V gene encodes CDR1 LGHNA and CDR2 YSLEER. CDR3 DNA sequence: TGCGCCAGCAGCCAAGATGTGGACAGACCACATCAGCCCCAGCATTTT. Translating it yields CASSQDVDRPHQPQHF.

The DNA for the CDR3 is TGTGCCTGGACAGGGGGTTACTCTGGGGCCAACGTCCTGACTTTC. Translation: CAWTGGYSGANVLTF. The gene calls are TRBV30 and TRBJ2-6; 7 nucleotides line up with TRBD1. Germline-derived CDR1 and CDR2 are GTSNPN and SVGIG (reference sequence). The CDR3 runs to 15 residues. The trim removed 4 bases at V and 0 bases at J, leaving 3 bases unmatched.

The CDR3 loop reads CASSLIGSYGYTF. Here the CDR3 DNA reads TGTGCCAGCAGCTTAATCGGGAGTTATGGCTACACCTTC. The chain couples TRBV7-2 to TRBJ1-2, with no clear D. The CDR3 sequence is 13 residues long. Germline CDR1 reads SGHTA; CDR2 reads FQGNSA. V dropped 2 bases and J dropped 5 bases, with 9 bases sitting between them. Full variable domain (missing parts from reference TRBV7-2 and TRBJ1-2): GAGVSQSPSNKVTEKGKDVELRCDPISGHTALYWYRQSLGQGLEFLIYFQGNSAPDKSGLPSDRFSAERTGGSVSTLTIQRTQQEDSAVYLCASSLIGSYGYTFGSGTRLTVV.

This clone was detected only a few times. The J gene is TRBJ1-1, the V gene TRBV29-1; D is possibly TRBD1 (6 bases). The V and J ends lost 2 bases and 6 bases respectively, with 10 bases between them. The CDR3 extends over 12 amino acids. Germline V gene lookup returns CDR1 SQVTM and CDR2 ANQGSEA. The DNA of the CDR3 is TGCAGCGTTGAATGGGGACACTCTGAAGCTTTCTTT. Translating it yields CSVEWGHSEAFF.

J is TRBJ1-5 and V is TRBV18; D gene unclear. Trimming took off 4 bases at V and 5 bases at J, with 18 bases between the two ends. From germline, CDR1 is KGHSH and CDR2 LQKENI. The CDR3 contains 16 residues. The CDR3 loop reads CASSRGGREVDQPQHF. The CDR3 bases are TGTGCCAGCTCACGGGGAGGGAGGGAGGTCGATCAGCCCCAGCATTTT.

This chain uses TRBV4-1 with TRBJ2-3; 8 bases align to TRBD1. Germline assignment: CDR1 MGHRA and CDR2 YSYEKL. The CDR3 contains 17 residues. The V segment lost 0 bases and the J segment 4 bases; nucleotides outside the gene matches: 9. The CDR3 sequence is CASSQDRATGEADTQYF. The CDR3 coding sequence is TGCGCCAGCAGCCAAGATAGAGCGACAGGGGAAGCAGATACGCAGTATTTT.